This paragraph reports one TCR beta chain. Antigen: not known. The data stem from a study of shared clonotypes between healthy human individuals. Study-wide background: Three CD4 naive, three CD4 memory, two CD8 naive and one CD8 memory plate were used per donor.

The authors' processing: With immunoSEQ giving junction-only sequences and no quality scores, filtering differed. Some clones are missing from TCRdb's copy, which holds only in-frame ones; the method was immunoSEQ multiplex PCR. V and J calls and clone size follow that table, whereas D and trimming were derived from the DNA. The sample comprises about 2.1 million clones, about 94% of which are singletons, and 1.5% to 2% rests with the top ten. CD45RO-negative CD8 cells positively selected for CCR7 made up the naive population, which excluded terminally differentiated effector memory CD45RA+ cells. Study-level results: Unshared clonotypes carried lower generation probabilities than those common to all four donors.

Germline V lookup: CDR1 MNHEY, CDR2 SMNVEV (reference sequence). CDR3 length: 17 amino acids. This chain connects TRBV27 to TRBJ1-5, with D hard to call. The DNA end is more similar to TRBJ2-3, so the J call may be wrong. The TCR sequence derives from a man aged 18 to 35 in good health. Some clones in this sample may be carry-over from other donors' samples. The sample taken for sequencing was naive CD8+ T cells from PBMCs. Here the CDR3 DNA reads TGTGCCAGCAGTCGTCGACGGCTTCTCTGGAGCAATCAGCCCCAGTATTTT. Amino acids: CASSRRRLLWSNQPQYF.